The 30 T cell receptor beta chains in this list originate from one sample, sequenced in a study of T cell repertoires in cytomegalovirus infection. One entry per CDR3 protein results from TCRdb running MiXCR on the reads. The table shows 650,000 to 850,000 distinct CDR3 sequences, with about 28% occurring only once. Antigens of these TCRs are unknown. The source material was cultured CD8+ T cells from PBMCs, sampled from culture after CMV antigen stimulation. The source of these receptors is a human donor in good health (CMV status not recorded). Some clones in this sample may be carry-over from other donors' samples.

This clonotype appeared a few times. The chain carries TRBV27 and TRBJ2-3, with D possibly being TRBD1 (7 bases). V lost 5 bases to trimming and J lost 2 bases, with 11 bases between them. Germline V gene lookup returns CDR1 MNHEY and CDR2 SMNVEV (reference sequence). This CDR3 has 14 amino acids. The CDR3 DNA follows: TGTGCCAGCAGTGGAGGGACAGCCACAGATACGCAGTATTTT. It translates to CASSGGTATDTQYF.

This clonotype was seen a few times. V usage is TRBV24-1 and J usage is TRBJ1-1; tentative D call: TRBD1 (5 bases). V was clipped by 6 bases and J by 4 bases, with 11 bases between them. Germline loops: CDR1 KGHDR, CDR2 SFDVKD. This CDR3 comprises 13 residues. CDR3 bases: TGTGCCACCAGTCATGGGGGTATCACTGAAGCTTTCTTT. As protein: CATSHGGITEAFF.

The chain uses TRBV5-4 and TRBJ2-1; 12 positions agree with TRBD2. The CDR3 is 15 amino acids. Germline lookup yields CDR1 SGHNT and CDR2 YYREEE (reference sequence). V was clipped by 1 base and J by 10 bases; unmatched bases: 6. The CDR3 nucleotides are TGTGCCAGCAGCTTGTGGACTAGCGGGGAGAGAGAGCAGTTCTTC. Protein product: CASSLWTSGEREQFF.

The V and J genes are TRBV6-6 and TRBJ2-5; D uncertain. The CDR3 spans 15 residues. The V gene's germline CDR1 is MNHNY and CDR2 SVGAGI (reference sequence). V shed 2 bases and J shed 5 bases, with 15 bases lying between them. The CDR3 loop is CASSYAETIRETQYF. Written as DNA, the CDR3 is TGTGCCAGCAGTTACGCCGAGACGATCAGGGAGACCCAGTACTTC.

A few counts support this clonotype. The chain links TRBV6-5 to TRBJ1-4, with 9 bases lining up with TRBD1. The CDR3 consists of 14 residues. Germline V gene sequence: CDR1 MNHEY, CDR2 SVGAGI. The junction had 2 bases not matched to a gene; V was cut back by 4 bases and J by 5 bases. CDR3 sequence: CASSWTGANEKLFF. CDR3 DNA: TGTGCCAGCAGTTGGACAGGGGCAAATGAAAAACTGTTTTTT.

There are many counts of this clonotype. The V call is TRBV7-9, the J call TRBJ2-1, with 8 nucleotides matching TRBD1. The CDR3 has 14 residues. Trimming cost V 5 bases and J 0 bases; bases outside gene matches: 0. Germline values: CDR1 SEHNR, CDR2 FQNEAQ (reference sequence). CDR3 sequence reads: CASSTGGSYNEQFF. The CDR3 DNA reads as TGTGCCAGCAGCACAGGGGGCTCCTACAATGAGCAGTTCTTC.

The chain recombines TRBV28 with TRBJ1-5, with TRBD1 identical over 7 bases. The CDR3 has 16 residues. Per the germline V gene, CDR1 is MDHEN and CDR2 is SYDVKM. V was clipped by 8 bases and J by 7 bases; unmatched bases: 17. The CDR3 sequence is CASHRGTGEWGQPQHF. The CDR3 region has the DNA TGTGCCAGCCACAGGGGAACAGGGGAATGGGGCCAGCCCCAGCATTTT.

The CDR3 spells CASSNTGGTDGETQYF. DNA for the CDR3: TGTGCCAGCAGTAATACGGGGGGCACCGACGGTGAGACCCAGTACTTC. The chain links TRBV6-1 to TRBJ2-5; tentatively, D is TRBD2 (7 bases). With 5 bases removed from V and 5 bases from J, the gap between germline ends came to 21 bases. There are 16 residues in the CDR3. Germline assignment: CDR1 MNHNS and CDR2 SASEGT.

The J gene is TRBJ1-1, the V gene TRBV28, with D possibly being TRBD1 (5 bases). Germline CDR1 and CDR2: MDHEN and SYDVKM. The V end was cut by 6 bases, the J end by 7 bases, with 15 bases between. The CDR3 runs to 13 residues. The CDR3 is CASSQGRGNEAFF. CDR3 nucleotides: TGTGCCAGCAGCCAAGGGCGGGGGAATGAAGCTTTCTTT.

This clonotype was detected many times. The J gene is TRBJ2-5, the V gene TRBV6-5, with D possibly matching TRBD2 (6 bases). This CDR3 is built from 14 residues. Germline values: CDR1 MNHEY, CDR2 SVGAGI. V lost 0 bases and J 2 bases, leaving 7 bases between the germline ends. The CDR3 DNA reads TGTGCCAGCAGTTACTCTAGCGGACAAGAGACCCAGTACTTC. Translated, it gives CASSYSSGQETQYF.

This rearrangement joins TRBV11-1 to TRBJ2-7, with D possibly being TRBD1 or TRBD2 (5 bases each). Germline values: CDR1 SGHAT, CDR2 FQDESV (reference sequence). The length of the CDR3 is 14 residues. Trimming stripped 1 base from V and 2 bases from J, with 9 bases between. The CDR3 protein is CASSLGPGPYEQYF. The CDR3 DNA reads TGTGCCAGCAGCTTAGGACCGGGACCCTACGAGCAGTACTTC.

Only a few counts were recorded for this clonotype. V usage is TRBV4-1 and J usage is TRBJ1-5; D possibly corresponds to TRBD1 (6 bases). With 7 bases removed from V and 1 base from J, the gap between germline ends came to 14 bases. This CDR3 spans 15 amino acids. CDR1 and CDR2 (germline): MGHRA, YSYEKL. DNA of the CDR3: TGCGCCAGCACTATAGGGGACAACAGCAATCAGCCCCAGCATTTT. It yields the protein CASTIGDNSNQPQHF.

CDR3 nucleotides: TGTGCCAGCGCATTAACCGACGGGGATAGGAATGAAAAACTGTTTTTT. Translating it yields CASALTDGDRNEKLFF. The chain employs TRBV18 and TRBJ1-4; no reliable D call. V dropped 8 bases and J dropped 5 bases, with 21 bases sitting between them. The CDR3 loop spans 16 amino acids. Germline V gene sequence: CDR1 KGHSH, CDR2 LQKENI.

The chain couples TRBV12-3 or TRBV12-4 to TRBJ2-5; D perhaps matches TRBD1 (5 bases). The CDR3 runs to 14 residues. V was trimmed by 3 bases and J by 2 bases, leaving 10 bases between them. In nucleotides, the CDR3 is TGTGCCAGCAGTTTGGCGACAGTACAAGAGACCCAGTACTTC. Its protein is CASSLATVQETQYF.

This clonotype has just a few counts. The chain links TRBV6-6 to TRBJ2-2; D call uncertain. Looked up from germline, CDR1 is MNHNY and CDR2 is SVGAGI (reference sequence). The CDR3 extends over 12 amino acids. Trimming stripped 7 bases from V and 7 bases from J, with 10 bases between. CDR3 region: CASIGSNGELFF. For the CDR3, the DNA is TGTGCCAGCATAGGAAGTAACGGGGAGCTGTTTTTT.

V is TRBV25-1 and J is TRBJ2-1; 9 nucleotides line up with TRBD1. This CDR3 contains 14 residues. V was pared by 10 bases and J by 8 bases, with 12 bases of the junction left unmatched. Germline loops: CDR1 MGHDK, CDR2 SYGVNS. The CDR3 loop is CATQPGQGYDEQFF. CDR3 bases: TGTGCCACCCAACCGGGACAGGGTTATGATGAGCAGTTCTTC. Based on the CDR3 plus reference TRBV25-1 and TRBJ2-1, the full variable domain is EADIYQTPRYLVIGTGKKITLECSQTMGHDKMYWYQQDPGMELHLIHYSYGVNSTEKGDLSSESTVSRIRTEHFPLTLESARPSHTSQYLCATQPGQGYDEQFFGPGTRLTVL.

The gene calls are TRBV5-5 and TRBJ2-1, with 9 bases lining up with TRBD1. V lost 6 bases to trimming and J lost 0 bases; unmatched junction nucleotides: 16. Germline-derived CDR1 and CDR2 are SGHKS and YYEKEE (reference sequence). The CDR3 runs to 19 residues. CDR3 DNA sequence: TGTGCCAGCACTGGAGGGGTGGGACAGGGCGTAAACTCCTACAATGAGCAGTTCTTC. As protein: CASTGGVGQGVNSYNEQFF.

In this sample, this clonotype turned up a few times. The CDR3: CASSSDRGGGQPQHF. CDR3 nucleotide sequence: TGTGCCAGCAGTTCGGACAGGGGAGGAGGGCAGCCCCAGCATTTT. The gene calls are TRBV28 and TRBJ1-5; 9 nucleotides line up with TRBD1. Germline CDR1 reads MDHEN; CDR2 reads SYDVKM. The CDR3 has 15 residues. The junction had 8 bases not matched to a gene; V was cut back by 4 bases and J by 7 bases. Full variable domain (outside the CDR3, taken from reference TRBV28 and TRBJ1-5): DVKVTQSSRYLVKRTGEKVFLECVQDMDHENMFWYRQDPGLGLRLIYFSYDVKMKEKGDIPEGYSVSREKKERFSLILESASTNQTSMYLCASSSDRGGGQPQHFGDGTRLSIL.

The CDR3 here is CASSYSGTLGETQYF. The CDR3 DNA reads as TGTGCCAGCAGTTACTCCGGGACTCTCGGGGAGACCCAGTACTTC. The rearrangement links TRBV6-2 or TRBV6-3 to TRBJ2-5, with D perhaps TRBD2 (6 bases). The germline V gene has CDR1 MNHEY and CDR2 SVGEGT. Trimming took off 0 bases at V and 5 bases at J, with 13 bases between the two ends. The CDR3 loop spans 15 amino acids.

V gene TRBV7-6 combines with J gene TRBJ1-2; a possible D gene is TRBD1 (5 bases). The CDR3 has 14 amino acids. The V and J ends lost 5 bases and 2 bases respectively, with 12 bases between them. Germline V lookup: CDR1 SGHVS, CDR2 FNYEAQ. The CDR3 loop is CASSPQGGNYGYTF. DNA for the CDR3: TGTGCCAGCAGCCCCCAGGGTGGGAACTATGGCTACACCTTC. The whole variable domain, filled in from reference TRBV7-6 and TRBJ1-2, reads GAGVSQSPRYKVTKRGQDVALRCDPISGHVSLYWYRQALGQGPEFLTYFNYEAQQDKSGLPNDRFSAERPEGSISTLTIQRTEQRDSAMYRCASSPQGGNYGYTFGSGTRLTVV.

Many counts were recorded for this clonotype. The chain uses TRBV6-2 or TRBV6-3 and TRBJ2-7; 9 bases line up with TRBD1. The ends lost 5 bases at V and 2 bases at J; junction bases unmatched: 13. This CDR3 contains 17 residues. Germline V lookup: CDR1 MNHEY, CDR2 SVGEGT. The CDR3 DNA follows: TGTGCCAGCAGTACCCGGGACAGGGATTGGGGAACCTACGAGCAGTACGTC. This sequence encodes CASSTRDRDWGTYEQYV.

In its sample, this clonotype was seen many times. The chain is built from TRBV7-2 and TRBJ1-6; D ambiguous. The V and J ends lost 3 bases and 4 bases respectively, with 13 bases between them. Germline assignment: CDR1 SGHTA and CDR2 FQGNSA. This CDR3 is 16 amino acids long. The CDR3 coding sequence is TGTGCCAGCAGCTTGAAGGCCTTATCATATAATTCACCCCTCCACTTT. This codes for CASSLKALSYNSPLHF.

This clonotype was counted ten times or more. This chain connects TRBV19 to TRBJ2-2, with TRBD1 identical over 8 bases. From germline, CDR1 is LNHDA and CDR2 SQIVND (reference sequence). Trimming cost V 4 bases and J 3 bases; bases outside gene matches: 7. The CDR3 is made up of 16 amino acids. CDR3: CASSTRQGRDTGELFF. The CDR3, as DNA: TGTGCCAGTAGTACTCGACAGGGGCGCGACACCGGGGAGCTGTTTTTT.

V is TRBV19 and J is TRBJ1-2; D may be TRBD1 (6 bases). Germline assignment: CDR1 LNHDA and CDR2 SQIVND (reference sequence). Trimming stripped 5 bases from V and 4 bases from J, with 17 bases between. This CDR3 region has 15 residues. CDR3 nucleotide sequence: TGTGCCAGTAGTTTTCTCGAGGACAGAGTCTATGGCTACACCTTC. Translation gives CASSFLEDRVYGYTF.

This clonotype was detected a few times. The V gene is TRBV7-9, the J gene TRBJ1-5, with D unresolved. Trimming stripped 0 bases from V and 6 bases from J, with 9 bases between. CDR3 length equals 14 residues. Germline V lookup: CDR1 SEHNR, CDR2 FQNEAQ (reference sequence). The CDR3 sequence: CASSLASRSQPQHF. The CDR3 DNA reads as TGTGCCAGCAGCTTAGCCTCAAGGAGTCAGCCCCAGCATTTT.

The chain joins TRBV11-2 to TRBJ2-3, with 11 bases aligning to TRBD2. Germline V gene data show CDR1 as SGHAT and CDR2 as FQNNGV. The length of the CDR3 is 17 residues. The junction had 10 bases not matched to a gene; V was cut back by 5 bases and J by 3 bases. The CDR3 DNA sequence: TGTGCCAGCAGCGTCACTAGCGGGAGCATGAAGACAGATACGCAGTATTTT. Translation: CASSVTSGSMKTDTQYF.

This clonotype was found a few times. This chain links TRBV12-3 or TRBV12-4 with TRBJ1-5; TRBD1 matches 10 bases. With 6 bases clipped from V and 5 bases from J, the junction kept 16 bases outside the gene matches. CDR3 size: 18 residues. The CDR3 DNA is TGTGCCAGCAGCCGACAGGGGGCGAGATTTAAGGACGATCAGCCCCAGCATTTT. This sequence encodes CASSRQGARFKDDQPQHF.

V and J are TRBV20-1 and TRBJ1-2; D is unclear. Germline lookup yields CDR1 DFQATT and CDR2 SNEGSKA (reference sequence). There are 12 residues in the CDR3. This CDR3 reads CSYPGEAYGYTF. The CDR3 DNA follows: TGCAGCTACCCCGGGGAGGCCTATGGCTACACCTTC.

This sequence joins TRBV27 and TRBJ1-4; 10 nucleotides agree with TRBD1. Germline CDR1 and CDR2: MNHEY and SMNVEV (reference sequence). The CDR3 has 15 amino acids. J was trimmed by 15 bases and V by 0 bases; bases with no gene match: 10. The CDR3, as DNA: TGTGCCAGCAGTTTATCCCCCGACAGGGGGCACGACTTGTTTTTT. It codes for CASSLSPDRGHDLFF.

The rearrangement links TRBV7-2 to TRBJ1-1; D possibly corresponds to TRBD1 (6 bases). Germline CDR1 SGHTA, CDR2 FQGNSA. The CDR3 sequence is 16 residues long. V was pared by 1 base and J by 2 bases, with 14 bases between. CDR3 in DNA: TGTGCCAGCAGCTTAGGATGGGGGGCCCAAAACACTGAAGCTTTCTTT. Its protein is CASSLGWGAQNTEAFF.